This T cell receptor beta chain was obtained from a study of blood T cell repertoires in COVID-19. Per germline, CDR1 SGHVS and CDR2 FQNEAQ. This CDR3 is 16 amino acids long. With 5 bases removed from V and 1 base from J, the gap between germline ends came to 14 bases. Clones were read by immunoSEQ multiplex PCR, and TCRdb kept only the in-frame ones, dropping some. This table has around 200,000 clones, approximately 84% appearing once. The TCR sequence derives from a woman aged 25 to 45 who had recovered from COVID-19. Sequenced material: PBMCs or T cells enriched from blood (not recorded which). J is TRBJ2-2 and V is TRBV7-8; TRBD1 is a possible D gene (6 bases). CDR3 residues: CASSRDRLQNTGELFF. CDR3 DNA sequence: TGTGCCAGCAGCCGAGACAGGCTACAGAACACCGGGGAGCTGTTTTTT.